This T cell receptor (beta chain) was retrieved from a study of early T cells in non-severe SARS-CoV-2 infection. About the study: Sequencing of bulk RNA from unsorted whole blood was done, without chain pairing. Study-level findings and limits: The matching step, a VDJdb search, favored anti-spike CD8 responses and missed private and CD4 specificities.

This clonotype was counted only a few times. Its antigen is unknown. V was shortened by 7 bases and J by 5 bases, with 14 bases between the two germline ends. This CDR3 spans 13 amino acids. CDR1 LNHDA and CDR2 SQIVND come from the germline V gene (reference sequence). Each single cDNA molecule received a unique molecular identifier. One entry per CDR3 protein, called by TCRdb with MiXCR from the 5' RACE reads. The data hold about 28,000 distinct CDR3 sequences, with less than 6% observed a single time. The sequence came from an adult who was a healthcare worker with PCR-confirmed SARS-CoV-2 infection or an uninfected control (not recorded which). The chain has TRBV19 and TRBJ1-1; weak D call: TRBD1 (6 bases). The sequences come from whole blood, collected at baseline. The CDR3 protein is CASIDLTGTEAFF. CDR3 bases: TGTGCCAGTATAGACCTTACAGGGACTGAAGCTTTCTTT.